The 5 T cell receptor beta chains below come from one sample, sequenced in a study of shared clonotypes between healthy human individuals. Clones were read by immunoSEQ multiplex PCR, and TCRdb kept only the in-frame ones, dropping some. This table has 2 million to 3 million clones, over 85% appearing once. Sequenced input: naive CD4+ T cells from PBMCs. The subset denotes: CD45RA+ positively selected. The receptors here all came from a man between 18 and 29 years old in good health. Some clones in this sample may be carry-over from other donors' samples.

The CDR3 DNA is TGTGCCAGCAGTGTTCGGGGGGCGCCTACAGATACGCAGTATTTT. This translates into CASSVRGAPTDTQYF. This chain connects TRBV25-1 to TRBJ2-3; D is perhaps TRBD2 (7 bases). Germline CDR1 and CDR2: MGHDK and SYGVNS. This CDR3 is 15 amino acids long. V lost 4 bases and J 3 bases, leaving 14 bases between the germline ends.

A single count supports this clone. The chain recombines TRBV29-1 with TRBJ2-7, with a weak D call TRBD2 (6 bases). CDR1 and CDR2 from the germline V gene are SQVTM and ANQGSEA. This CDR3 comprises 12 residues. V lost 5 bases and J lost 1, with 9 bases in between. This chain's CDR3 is CSVRESSYEQYF. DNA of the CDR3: TGCAGCGTTCGGGAGTCATCCTACGAGCAGTACTTC.

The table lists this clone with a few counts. The chain's CDR3 is CASTSGSGNTIYF. CDR3 nucleotides: TGTGCCAGCACTTCCGGTAGCGGAAACACCATATATTTT. The V and J genes are TRBV25-1 and TRBJ1-3, with D hard to call. The V and J ends lost 7 bases and 4 bases respectively, with 11 bases between them. The V gene's germline CDR1 is MGHDK and CDR2 SYGVNS. CDR3 length: 13 amino acids.

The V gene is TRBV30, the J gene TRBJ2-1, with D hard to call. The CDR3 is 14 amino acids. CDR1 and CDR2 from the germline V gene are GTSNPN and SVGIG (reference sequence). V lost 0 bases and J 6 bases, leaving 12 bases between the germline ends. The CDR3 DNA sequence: TGTGCCTGGAGTGTCGTGGGATCTACCAATGAGCAGTTCTTC. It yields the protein CAWSVVGSTNEQFF.

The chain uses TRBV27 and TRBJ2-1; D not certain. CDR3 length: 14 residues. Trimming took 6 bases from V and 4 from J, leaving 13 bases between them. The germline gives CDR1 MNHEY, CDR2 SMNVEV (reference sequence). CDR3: CASSSTSIYNEQFF. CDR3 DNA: TGTGCCAGCAGCTCCACTTCAATATACAATGAGCAGTTCTTC.